The 16 T cell receptor beta chains reported below all come from one sample, sequenced in a study of CD8+ T cells in alopecia areata. TCR sequencing used cDNA made by reverse transcription of extracted RNA. Sequenced by immunoSEQ multiplex PCR; TCRdb stores in-frame clones only, minus some. The sample shows about 7,500 clones, less than 85% of them seen only once. CD4+ cells of four or five patients were subjected to sorting into CD25+CD127- cells. Sequencing used CD4+ Tregs sorted from blood. These receptor sequences come from a human donor with alopecia areata.

As DNA, the CDR3 is TGTGCCAGCAGCCGCAGGGGGGATAGCAATCAGCCCCAGCATTTT. Translated, it gives CASSRRGDSNQPQHF. The V gene is TRBV6-5, the J gene TRBJ1-5, with TRBD1 matching over 7 bases. V shed 6 bases, J shed 0 bases, and the junction held 5 bases outside the gene matches. This CDR3 has 15 residues. Germline CDR1 and CDR2: MNHEY and SVGAGI.

J is TRBJ2-1 and V is TRBV7-3; 8 bases align to TRBD2. There are 16 residues in the CDR3. V dropped 5 bases and J dropped 6; count of bases not matched to a gene: 12. CDR1 SGHTA and CDR2 FQGTGA come from the germline V gene. CDR3 loop: CASSPSGGVGANEQFF. The CDR3, as DNA: TGTGCCAGCAGCCCGTCGGGGGGGGTGGGAGCCAATGAGCAGTTCTTC.

The V gene is TRBV4-2, the J gene TRBJ2-2; D call uncertain. The germline gives CDR1 LGHNA, CDR2 YNFKEQ. CDR3 length equals 15 residues. V shed 4 bases and J shed 0 bases, with 9 bases lying between them. For the CDR3, the DNA is TGTGCCAGCAGCCCCCAGCCGACGAACACCGGGGAGCTGTTTTTT. Translating it yields CASSPQPTNTGELFF.

The CDR3 DNA reads as TGTGCCAGCAGCTTTGGCGGAGTGGGGACTGAAGCTTTCTTT. Its translation is CASSFGGVGTEAFF. The V and J genes are TRBV7-2 and TRBJ1-1; the D is unclear. Germline CDR1 reads SGHTA; CDR2 reads FQGNSA. The CDR3 runs to 14 residues. The V end was cut by 3 bases, the J end by 5 bases, with 13 bases between.

The rearrangement uses TRBV2 and TRBJ2-3; D is unresolved. Trimming removed 2 bases at V and 4 bases at J, with 16 bases between. The CDR3 contains 16 residues. Germline CDR1 is SNHLY and CDR2 is FYNNEI. The CDR3 reads CASSESVSSDSDTQYF. CDR3 sequence (DNA): TGTGCCAGCAGTGAATCGGTGTCCAGCGATTCAGATACGCAGTATTTT.

This chain connects TRBV18 to TRBJ2-4; the match to TRBD1 covers 8 bases. The CDR3 consists of 19 residues. Per the germline V gene, CDR1 is KGHSH and CDR2 is LQKENI. J was trimmed by 0 bases and V by 0 bases; bases with no gene match: 10. As DNA, the CDR3 is TGTGCCAGCTCACCACCGTGGCAGGGGGCCCTCCTAGCCAAAAACATTCAGTACTTC. Protein: CASSPPWQGALLAKNIQYF.

This clone was seen more than once but under ten times. This chain joins TRBV16 and TRBJ1-5; D is possibly TRBD1 (5 bases). CDR3 size: 15 residues. The V end lost 0 bases, the J end lost 8 bases, and 14 bases lay between the germline ends. Germline-derived CDR1 and CDR2 are KGHSY and FQNENV. CDR3 bases: TGTGCCAGCAGCCAATCGGGGCGAGGTATCAAGCCCCAGCATTTT. Translating gives CASSQSGRGIKPQHF.

This chain connects TRBV10-2 to TRBJ2-3; no clear D. CDR3 length: 13 amino acids. The germline V gene has CDR1 WSHSY and CDR2 SAAADI. Deletions cut 6 bases from V and 2 bases from J, with 9 bases between. CDR3 DNA sequence: TGCGCCAGCAGCAGCAGGTTCACAGATACGCAGTATTTT. Protein: CASSSRFTDTQYF.

This clone has only one observation. The rearrangement uses TRBV5-1 and TRBJ2-7; maybe TRBD2 (5 bases). The germline V and J ends were trimmed by 4 bases and 4 bases, with 12 bases remaining between them. CDR1 is SGHRS, CDR2 YFSETQ, per germline. The CDR3 sequence is 13 residues long. DNA of the CDR3: TGCGCCAGCAGCCCCGGGAACGAATACGAGCAGTACTTC. Translated, it gives CASSPGNEYEQYF. Supplemented by reference TRBV5-1 and TRBJ2-7, the full variable domain reads KAGVTQTPRYLIKTRGQQVTLSCSPISGHRSVSWYQQTPGQGLQFLFEYFSETQRNKGNFPGRFSGRQFSNSRSEMNVSTLELGDSALYLCASSPGNEYEQYFGPGTRLTVT.

This clone was seen only a few times. The gene calls are TRBV6-6 and TRBJ1-4, with 8 nucleotides matching TRBD1. Germline V gene lookup returns CDR1 MNHNY and CDR2 SVGAGI (reference sequence). This CDR3 spans 14 amino acids. Trimming cost V 6 bases and J 5 bases; bases outside gene matches: 5. The CDR3 region has the DNA TGTGCCAGCAGCCGACAGGGGACCAATGAAAAACTGTTTTTT. Translation gives CASSRQGTNEKLFF.

This clone was counted only a few times. This chain joins TRBV7-2 and TRBJ2-3; D is perhaps TRBD2 (5 bases). This CDR3 region has 14 residues. Germline lookup yields CDR1 SGHTA and CDR2 FQGNSA. The V end lost 5 bases, the J end lost 1 base, and 10 bases lay between the germline ends. The CDR3 DNA reads TGTGCCAGCAGCCCGGCCGGGGGCACAGATACGCAGTATTTT. It specifies CASSPAGGTDTQYF. The full variable domain, rest sourced from reference TRBV7-2 and TRBJ2-3, is GAGVSQSPSNKVTEKGKDVELRCDPISGHTALYWYRQSLGQGLEFLIYFQGNSAPDKSGLPSDRFSAERTGGSVSTLTIQRTQQEDSAVYLCASSPAGGTDTQYFGPGTRLTVL.

The rearrangement uses TRBV14 and TRBJ2-4; D remains ambiguous. This CDR3 has 13 amino acids. V was trimmed by 2 bases and J by 7 bases, leaving 9 bases between them. The V gene's germline CDR1 is SGHDN and CDR2 FVKESK. The CDR3: CASSQYSTNIQYF. The CDR3 DNA reads as TGTGCCAGCAGCCAATATAGTACCAACATTCAGTACTTC.

The chain joins TRBV29-1 to TRBJ1-1; tentative D call: TRBD1 (6 bases). Per the germline V gene, CDR1 is SQVTM and CDR2 is ANQGSEA. The CDR3 contains 13 residues. The germline V and J ends were trimmed by 4 bases and 0 bases, with 9 bases remaining between them. For the CDR3, the DNA is TGCAGCGTTGGGGGGACAATGAACACTGAAGCTTTCTTT. Its translation: CSVGGTMNTEAFF.

This clone was seen a handful of times. The chain has TRBV7-9 and TRBJ2-7; 9 bases match TRBD1. The CDR3 consists of 15 residues. Per germline, CDR1 SEHNR and CDR2 FQNEAQ (reference sequence). Germline trimming cut 2 bases from V and 4 bases from J; bases unmatched to any gene: 6. CDR3 DNA: TGTGCCAGCAGCTTACCGGGACAGGGAAAATACGAGCAGTACTTC. Translation gives CASSLPGQGKYEQYF.

This clone has more than one count but fewer than ten. V gene TRBV28 combines with J gene TRBJ2-7; 8 bases match TRBD1. V shed 5 bases and J 0 bases; nucleotides not matched to a gene: 12. Germline CDR1 and CDR2: MDHEN and SYDVKM. The length of the CDR3 is 17 residues. CDR3 protein: CASSPSLGQETSYEQYF. The CDR3 nucleotides are TGTGCCAGCAGTCCGAGCCTGGGACAGGAGACCTCCTACGAGCAGTACTTC.

The chain has TRBV5-6 and TRBJ2-5; 7 nucleotides agree with TRBD1. This CDR3 spans 15 amino acids. The V gene's germline CDR1 is SGHDT and CDR2 YYEEEE. V trimming: 0 bases; J trimming: 2 bases; junction bases outside the gene matches: 4. The CDR3 DNA reads as TGTGCCAGCAGCTTGGCCCCGGGACAGCAAGAGACCCAGTACTTC. Translation gives CASSLAPGQQETQYF.